The 19 T cell receptor beta chains below all came from one sample that was sequenced in a study of cytomegalovirus exposure and HLA in healthy donors. The PCR contained 60 Vbeta and 13 Jbeta primers. TCRdb's table, derived via immunoSEQ multiplex PCR, lists solely in-frame clones and lacks some. This table holds 63,000 or so clones, under 85% found once. Specimen: PBMCs. The receptors derive from a man aged 50 or older in good health and CMV-seronegative.

This clone came up once. J is TRBJ2-7 and V is TRBV6-1, with D tentatively TRBD2 (5 bases). Trimming shortened V by 4 bases and J by 7 bases, and 14 bases separated the two germline ends. The CDR3 spans 13 residues. Germline CDR1 MNHNS, CDR2 SASEGT. The CDR3 nucleotides are TGTGCCAGCAGTGGAAAAGGAGGCGGAGAGCAGTACTTC. The encoded protein is CASSGKGGGEQYF.

J is TRBJ1-2 and V is TRBV27; 7 bases fit TRBD1. The CDR3 is 13 amino acids. With 6 bases clipped from V and 5 bases from J, the junction kept 6 bases outside the gene matches. Germline V gene lookup returns CDR1 MNHEY and CDR2 SMNVEV (reference sequence). The CDR3 bases are TGTGCCAGCAGCAGATCGACAGGGTATGGCTACACCTTC. Protein product: CASSRSTGYGYTF.

The genes are TRBV5-1 and TRBJ2-2, with 7 positions matching TRBD1. Trimming at V came to 4 bases and at J to 2 bases, leaving 8 bases not matched to a gene. The CDR3 consists of 16 residues. Looked up from germline, CDR1 is SGHRS and CDR2 is YFSETQ. CDR3 protein: CASSPETGLNTGELFF. The CDR3 DNA is TGCGCCAGCAGCCCCGAGACAGGGCTCAACACCGGGGAGCTGTTTTTT.

The chain uses TRBV9 and TRBJ2-1; D is perhaps TRBD2 (5 bases). This CDR3 is 13 amino acids long. The V end was cut by 5 bases, the J end by 8 bases, with 14 bases between. The V gene's germline CDR1 is SGDLS and CDR2 YYNGEE. The CDR3 sequence is CASSQTGSYEQFF. CDR3 nucleotide sequence: TGTGCCAGCAGTCAAACGGGGAGTTATGAGCAGTTCTTC.

V and J are TRBV6-1 and TRBJ2-1; tentatively, D is TRBD2 (7 bases). Germline loops: CDR1 MNHNS, CDR2 SASEGT. The length of the CDR3 is 15 residues. The V end lost 4 bases, the J end lost 5 bases, and 15 bases lay between the germline ends. The CDR3 is CASSVIGGQNNEQFF. The CDR3 DNA sequence: TGTGCCAGCAGTGTCATCGGGGGGCAAAACAATGAGCAGTTCTTC.

The chain carries TRBV14 and TRBJ1-1; 7 bases align to TRBD1. Losses at the gene ends were 3 bases for V and 11 bases for J; bases not matched to a gene: 6. This CDR3 region has 12 residues. Germline CDR1 SGHDN, CDR2 FVKESK. In DNA, the CDR3 is TGTGCCAGCAGCCAGCCATCCAGGGGGGCTTTCTTT. This codes for CASSQPSRGAFF.

This chain links TRBV9 with TRBJ1-1; maybe TRBD1 (5 bases). The CDR3 extends over 14 amino acids. The germline V and J ends were trimmed by 0 bases and 7 bases, with 13 bases remaining between them. The germline V gene has CDR1 SGDLS and CDR2 YYNGEE. The chain's CDR3 is CASSVALGGVEAFF. The CDR3 DNA follows: TGTGCCAGCAGCGTAGCTTTGGGAGGGGTTGAAGCTTTCTTT.

This clone was counted only a few times. The genes are TRBV11-1 and TRBJ1-1; tentatively, D is TRBD1 (6 bases). The germline gives CDR1 SGHAT, CDR2 FQDESV (reference sequence). The V end was cut by 3 bases, the J end by 1 base, with 9 bases between. CDR3 length equals 14 residues. The CDR3 DNA reads TGTGCCAGCAGCTTGATAGGGGGGAACACTGAAGCTTTCTTT. Protein sequence: CASSLIGGNTEAFF.

V usage is TRBV7-9 and J usage is TRBJ2-5, with no clear D. The V gene's germline CDR1 is SEHNR and CDR2 FQNEAQ (reference sequence). This CDR3 has 14 residues. The V gene lost 0 bases and the J gene lost 1 base, with 6 bases spanning the gap. CDR3 in amino acids: CASSLASGQETQYF. For the CDR3, the DNA is TGTGCCAGCAGCTTAGCGTCAGGCCAAGAGACCCAGTACTTC.

This clone was counted a few times. J is TRBJ2-2 and V is TRBV7-3; D not certain. V lost 5 bases and J 5 bases, leaving 15 bases between the germline ends. Germline loops: CDR1 SGHTA, CDR2 FQGTGA. The CDR3 loop spans 15 amino acids. CDR3 in DNA: TGTGCCAGCAGCGTCAGAGGTGAGAAGACCGGGGAGCTGTTTTTT. As protein: CASSVRGEKTGELFF.

The CDR3 nucleotides read TGTGCCAGCAGCCATCCGGGACAGAATCTCTACGAGCAGTACTTC. Translation: CASSHPGQNLYEQYF. V gene TRBV5-6 combines with J gene TRBJ2-7; 7 bases map to TRBD1. The CDR3 contains 15 residues. Germline V lookup: CDR1 SGHDT, CDR2 YYEEEE. The trim removed 4 bases at V and 3 bases at J, leaving 10 bases unmatched.

This rearrangement joins TRBV7-9 to TRBJ2-3; D is ambiguous. Between the trimmed V and J ends, which lost 10 bases and 2 bases, there was a span of 10 bases. The CDR3 extends over 12 amino acids. The V gene's germline CDR1 is SEHNR and CDR2 FQNEAQ (reference sequence). As DNA, the CDR3 is TGTGCCACCTCTACGTCCACAGATACGCAGTATTTT. It codes for CATSTSTDTQYF.

The rearrangement joins TRBV5-4 to TRBJ1-1; D perhaps matches TRBD1 (5 bases). V was clipped by 4 bases and J by 3 bases, with 13 bases between them. The germline V gene encodes CDR1 SGHNT and CDR2 YYREEE (reference sequence). The CDR3 loop spans 14 amino acids. The CDR3: CASSPPGIYTEAFF. In nucleotides, the CDR3 is TGTGCCAGCAGCCCCCCAGGGATTTACACTGAAGCTTTCTTT. The variable domain in full, completed from reference TRBV5-4 and TRBJ1-1, reads ETGVTQSPTHLIKTRGQQVTLRCSSQSGHNTVSWYQQALGQGPQFIFQYYREEENGRGNFPPRFSGLQFPNYSSELNVNALELDDSALYLCASSPPGIYTEAFFGQGTRLTVV.

This clone showed up just once. The chain joins TRBV19 to TRBJ1-1; 8 nucleotides line up with TRBD1. The J segment lost 1 base and the V segment lost 6 bases, leaving 4 bases of the junction unmatched. This CDR3 has 14 amino acids. The germline V gene encodes CDR1 LNHDA and CDR2 SQIVND (reference sequence). The CDR3 loop is CASSGQGGNTEAFF. CDR3 nucleotide sequence: TGTGCCAGTAGCGGACAGGGCGGGAACACTGAAGCTTTCTTT.

The V gene is TRBV29-1, the J gene TRBJ1-4; weak D call: TRBD1 (5 bases). The CDR3 covers 13 residues. Per the germline V gene, CDR1 is SQVTM and CDR2 is ANQGSEA. Deletions cut 3 bases from V and 8 bases from J, with 13 bases between. CDR3 amino acids: CSVDRGSGEKLFF. The DNA of the CDR3 is TGCAGCGTTGATCGGGGGTCCGGAGAAAAACTGTTTTTT.

V is TRBV18 and J is TRBJ1-2; TRBD1 matches 9 bases. V shed 4 bases and J 4 bases; nucleotides not matched to a gene: 13. Germline V CDR1 and CDR2: KGHSH, LQKENI. There are 17 residues in the CDR3. The CDR3 here is CASSHRRGQGTSYGYTF. The CDR3 DNA reads as TGTGCCAGCTCACACAGGCGGGGACAGGGTACCTCCTATGGCTACACCTTC.

The genes are TRBV19 and TRBJ1-5, with 8 bases fitting TRBD1. This CDR3 comprises 15 residues. Germline V gene sequence: CDR1 LNHDA, CDR2 SQIVND (reference sequence). Trimming cost V 4 bases and J 4 bases; bases outside gene matches: 6. The CDR3 reads CASSSPRDRNQPQHF. CDR3 nucleotides: TGTGCCAGTAGTAGCCCCCGGGACAGGAATCAGCCCCAGCATTTT.

The CDR3, as DNA: TGTGCCTGGAGTGTAGGGGCGAGCTCCTATAATTCACCCCTCCACTTT. Translated, it gives CAWSVGASSYNSPLHF. The chain is built from TRBV30 and TRBJ1-6, with D perhaps TRBD1 (5 bases). Trimming left V 0 bases short and J 0 bases short, with 9 bases between. Germline V CDR1 and CDR2: GTSNPN, SVGIG (reference sequence). The CDR3 runs 16 residues.

The CDR3 reads CASSVGAGGPTNTGELFF. The CDR3 DNA follows: TGTGCCAGCAGCGTAGGTGCGGGGGGACCTACGAACACCGGGGAGCTGTTTTTT. The J gene is TRBJ2-2, the V gene TRBV9; 8 nucleotides align to TRBD2. This CDR3 has 18 amino acids. Trimming cost V 0 bases and J 0 bases; bases outside gene matches: 7. Germline CDR1 and CDR2: SGDLS and YYNGEE.